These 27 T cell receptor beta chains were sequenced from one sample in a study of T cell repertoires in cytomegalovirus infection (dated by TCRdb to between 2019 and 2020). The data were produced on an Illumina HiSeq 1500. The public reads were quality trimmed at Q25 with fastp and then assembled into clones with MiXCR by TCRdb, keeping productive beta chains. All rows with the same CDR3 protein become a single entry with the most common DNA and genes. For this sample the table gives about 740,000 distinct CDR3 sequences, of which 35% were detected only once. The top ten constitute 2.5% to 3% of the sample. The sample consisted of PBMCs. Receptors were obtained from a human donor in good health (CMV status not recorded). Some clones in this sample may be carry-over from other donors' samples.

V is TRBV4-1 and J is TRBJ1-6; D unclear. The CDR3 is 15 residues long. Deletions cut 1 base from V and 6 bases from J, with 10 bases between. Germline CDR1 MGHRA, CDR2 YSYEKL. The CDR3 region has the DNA TGCGCCAGCAGCCAAGCCGAAGGGTCTAATTCACCCCTCCACTTT. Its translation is CASSQAEGSNSPLHF.

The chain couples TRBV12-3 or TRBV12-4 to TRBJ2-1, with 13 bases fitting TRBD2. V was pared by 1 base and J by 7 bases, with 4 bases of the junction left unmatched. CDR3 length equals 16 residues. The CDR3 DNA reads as TGTGCCAGCAGTTTAGTCGGGACTAGCGGGGTAAATGAGCAGTTCTTC. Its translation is CASSLVGTSGVNEQFF.

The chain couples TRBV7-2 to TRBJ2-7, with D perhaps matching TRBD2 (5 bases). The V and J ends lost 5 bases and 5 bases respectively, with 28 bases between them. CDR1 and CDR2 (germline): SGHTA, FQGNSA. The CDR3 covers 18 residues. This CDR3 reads CASSPPSGAPHPIHEQYF. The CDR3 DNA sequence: TGTGCCAGCAGCCCCCCAAGCGGCGCTCCCCATCCCATCCACGAGCAGTACTTC.

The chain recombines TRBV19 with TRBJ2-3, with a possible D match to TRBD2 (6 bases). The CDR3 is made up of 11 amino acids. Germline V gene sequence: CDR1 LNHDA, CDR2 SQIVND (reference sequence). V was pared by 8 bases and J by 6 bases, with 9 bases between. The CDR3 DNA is TGTGCCAGTGGGACTGGGGATACGCAGTATTTT. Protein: CASGTGDTQYF.

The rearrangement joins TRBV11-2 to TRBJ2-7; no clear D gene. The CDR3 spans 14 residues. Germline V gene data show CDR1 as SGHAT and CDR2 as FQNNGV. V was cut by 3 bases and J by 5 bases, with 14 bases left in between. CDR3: CASSLRPRGDEQYF. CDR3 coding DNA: TGTGCCAGCAGCTTGCGACCGCGCGGCGACGAGCAGTACTTC.

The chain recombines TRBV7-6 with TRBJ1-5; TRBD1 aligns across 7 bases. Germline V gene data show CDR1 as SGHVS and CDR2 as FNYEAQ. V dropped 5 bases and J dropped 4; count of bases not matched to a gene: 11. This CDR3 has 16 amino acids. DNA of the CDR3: TGTGCCAGCAGCGCCGGGACAGATCGCTTTAATCAGCCCCAGCATTTT. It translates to CASSAGTDRFNQPQHF.

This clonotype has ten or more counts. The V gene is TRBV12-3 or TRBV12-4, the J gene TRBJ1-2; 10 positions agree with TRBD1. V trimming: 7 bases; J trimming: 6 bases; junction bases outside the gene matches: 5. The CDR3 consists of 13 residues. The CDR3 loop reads CASTRTGGNGYTF. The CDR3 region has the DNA TGTGCCAGCACCCGGACAGGGGGGAATGGCTACACCTTC.

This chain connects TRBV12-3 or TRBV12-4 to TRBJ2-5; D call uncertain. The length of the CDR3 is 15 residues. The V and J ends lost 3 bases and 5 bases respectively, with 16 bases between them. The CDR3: CASSFGGRDGETQYF. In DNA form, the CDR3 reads TGTGCCAGCAGTTTCGGCGGTAGAGATGGGGAGACCCAGTACTTC.

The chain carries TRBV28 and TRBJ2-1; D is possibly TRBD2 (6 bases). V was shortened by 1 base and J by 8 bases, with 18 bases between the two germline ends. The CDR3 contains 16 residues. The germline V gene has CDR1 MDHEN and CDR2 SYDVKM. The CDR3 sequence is CASSLFWGRPSDEQFF. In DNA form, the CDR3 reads TGTGCCAGCAGTTTATTTTGGGGGAGGCCGTCCGATGAGCAGTTCTTC.

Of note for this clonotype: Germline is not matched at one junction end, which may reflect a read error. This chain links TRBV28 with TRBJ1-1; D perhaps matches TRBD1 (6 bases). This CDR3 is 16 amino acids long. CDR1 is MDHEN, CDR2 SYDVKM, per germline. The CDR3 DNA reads TGTGGCAGCAGTTACGGGGGCAGGCCCGTGAACACGGAAGCTTTCTTT. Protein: CGSSYGGRPVNTEAFF. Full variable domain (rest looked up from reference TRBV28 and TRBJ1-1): DVKVTQSSRYLVKRTGEKVFLECVQDMDHENMFWYRQDPGLGLRLIYFSYDVKMKEKGDIPEGYSVSREKKERFSLILESASTNQTSMYLCGSSYGGRPVNTEAFFGQGTRLTVV.

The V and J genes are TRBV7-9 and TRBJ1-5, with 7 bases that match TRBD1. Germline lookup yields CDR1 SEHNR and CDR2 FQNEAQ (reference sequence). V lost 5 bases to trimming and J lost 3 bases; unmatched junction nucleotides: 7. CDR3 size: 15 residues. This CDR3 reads CASSAQGGLNQPQHF. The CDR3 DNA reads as TGTGCCAGCAGCGCTCAGGGGGGCCTCAATCAGCCCCAGCATTTT.

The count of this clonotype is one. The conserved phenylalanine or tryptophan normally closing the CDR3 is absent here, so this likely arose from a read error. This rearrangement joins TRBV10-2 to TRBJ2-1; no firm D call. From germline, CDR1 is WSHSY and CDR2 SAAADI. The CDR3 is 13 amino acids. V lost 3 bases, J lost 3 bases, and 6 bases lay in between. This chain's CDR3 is CASSDRHYNEQFL. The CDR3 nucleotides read TGCGCCAGCAGTGACCGACACTACAATGAGCAGTTCTTA.

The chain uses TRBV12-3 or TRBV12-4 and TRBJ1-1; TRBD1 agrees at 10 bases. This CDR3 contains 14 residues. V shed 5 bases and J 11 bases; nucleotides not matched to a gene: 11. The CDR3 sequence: CASSGARDRGAAFF. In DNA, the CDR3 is TGTGCCAGCAGTGGCGCCCGGGACAGGGGTGCTGCTTTCTTT.

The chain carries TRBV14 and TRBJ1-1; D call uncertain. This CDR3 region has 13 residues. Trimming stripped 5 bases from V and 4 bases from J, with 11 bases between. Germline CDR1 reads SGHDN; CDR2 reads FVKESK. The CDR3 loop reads CASSTTPVTEAFF. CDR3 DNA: TGTGCCAGCAGCACAACCCCGGTCACTGAAGCTTTCTTT.

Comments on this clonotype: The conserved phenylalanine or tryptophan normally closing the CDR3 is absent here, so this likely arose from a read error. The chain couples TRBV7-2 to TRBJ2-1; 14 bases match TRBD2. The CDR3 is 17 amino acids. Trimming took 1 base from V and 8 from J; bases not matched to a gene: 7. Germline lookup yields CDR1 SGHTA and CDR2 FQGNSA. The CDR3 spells CASSLVATSGRAHEQFL. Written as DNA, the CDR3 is TGTGCCAGCAGCTTAGTTGCGACTAGCGGGAGGGCACATGAGCAGTTCTTA.

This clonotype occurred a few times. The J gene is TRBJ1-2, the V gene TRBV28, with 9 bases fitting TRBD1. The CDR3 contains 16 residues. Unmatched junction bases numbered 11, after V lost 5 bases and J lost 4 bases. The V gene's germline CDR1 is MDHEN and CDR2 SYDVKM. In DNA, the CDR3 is TGTGCCAGCAGTCCGCCCGGGACAGGGAATTTCTATGGCTACACCTTC. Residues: CASSPPGTGNFYGYTF.

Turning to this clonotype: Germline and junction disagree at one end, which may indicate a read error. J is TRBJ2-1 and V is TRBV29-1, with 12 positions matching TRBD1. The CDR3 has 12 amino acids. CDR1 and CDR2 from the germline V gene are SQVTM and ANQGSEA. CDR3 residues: CSGAGTGGATIF. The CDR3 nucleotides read TGCAGCGGCGCCGGGACAGGGGGCGCGACTATCTTC.

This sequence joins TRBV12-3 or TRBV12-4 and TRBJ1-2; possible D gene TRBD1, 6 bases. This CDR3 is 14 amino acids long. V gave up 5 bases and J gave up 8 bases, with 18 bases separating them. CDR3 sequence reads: CASSPLTGLEGYTF. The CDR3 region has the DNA TGTGCCAGCAGTCCACTTACAGGGCTCGAGGGCTACACCTTC.

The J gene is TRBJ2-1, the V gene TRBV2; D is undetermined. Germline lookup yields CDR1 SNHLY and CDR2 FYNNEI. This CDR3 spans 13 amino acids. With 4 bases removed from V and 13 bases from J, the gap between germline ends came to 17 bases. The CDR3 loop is CASSGTVVDLQFF. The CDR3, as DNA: TGTGCCAGCAGTGGCACTGTGGTGGACCTTCAGTTCTTC.

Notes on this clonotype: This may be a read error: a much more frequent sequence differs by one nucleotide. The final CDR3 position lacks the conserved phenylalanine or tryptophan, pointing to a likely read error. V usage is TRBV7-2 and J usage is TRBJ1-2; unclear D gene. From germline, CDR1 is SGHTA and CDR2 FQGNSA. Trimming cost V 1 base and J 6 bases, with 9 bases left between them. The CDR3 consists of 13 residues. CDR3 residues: CASSLGPSNGYTL. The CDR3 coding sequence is TGTGCCAGCAGCTTAGGACCGTCTAATGGCTACACCTTA.

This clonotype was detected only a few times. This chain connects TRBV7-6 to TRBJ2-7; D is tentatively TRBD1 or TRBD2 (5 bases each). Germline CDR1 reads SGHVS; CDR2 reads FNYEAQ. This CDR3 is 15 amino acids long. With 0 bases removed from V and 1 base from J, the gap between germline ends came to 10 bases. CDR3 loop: CASSLAGDPSYEQYF. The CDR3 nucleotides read TGTGCCAGCAGCTTAGCCGGGGACCCTTCCTACGAGCAGTACTTC.

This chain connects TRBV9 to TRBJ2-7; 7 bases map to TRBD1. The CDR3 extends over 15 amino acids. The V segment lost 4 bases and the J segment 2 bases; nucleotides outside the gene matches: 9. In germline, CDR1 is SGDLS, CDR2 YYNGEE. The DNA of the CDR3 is TGTGCCAGCAGCCCCGGGACAGCCCACACCTACGAGCAGTACTTC. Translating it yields CASSPGTAHTYEQYF.

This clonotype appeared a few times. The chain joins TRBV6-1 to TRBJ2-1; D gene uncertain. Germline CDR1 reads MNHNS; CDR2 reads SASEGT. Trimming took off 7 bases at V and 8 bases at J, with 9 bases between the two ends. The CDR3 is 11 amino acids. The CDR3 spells CASISRYEQFF. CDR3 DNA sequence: TGTGCCAGCATAAGCCGATATGAGCAGTTCTTC.

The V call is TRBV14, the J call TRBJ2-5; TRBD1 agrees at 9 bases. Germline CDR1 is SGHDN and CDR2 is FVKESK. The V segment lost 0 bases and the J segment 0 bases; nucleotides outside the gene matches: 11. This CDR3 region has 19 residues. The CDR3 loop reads CASSQDQATRDRDQETQYF. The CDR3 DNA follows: TGTGCCAGCAGCCAAGATCAGGCTACCCGGGACAGGGACCAAGAGACCCAGTACTTC.

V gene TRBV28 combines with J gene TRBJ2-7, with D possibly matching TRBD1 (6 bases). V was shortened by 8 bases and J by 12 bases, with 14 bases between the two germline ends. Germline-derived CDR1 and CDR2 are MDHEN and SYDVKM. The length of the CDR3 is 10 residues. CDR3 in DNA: TGTGCCAGCCAGAACAGGGTTCTGTACTTC. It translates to CASQNRVLYF.

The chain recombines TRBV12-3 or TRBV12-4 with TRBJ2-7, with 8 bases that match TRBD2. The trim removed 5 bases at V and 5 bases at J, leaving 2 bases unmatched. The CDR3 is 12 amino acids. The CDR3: CASSVSGNEQYF. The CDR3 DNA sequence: TGTGCCAGCAGTGTTAGCGGGAACGAGCAGTACTTC.

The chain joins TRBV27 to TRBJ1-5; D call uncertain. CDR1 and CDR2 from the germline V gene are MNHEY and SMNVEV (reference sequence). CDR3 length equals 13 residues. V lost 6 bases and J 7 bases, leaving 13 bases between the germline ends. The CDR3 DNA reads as TGTGCCAGCAGCCTTCGGGGTCAGCAGCCCCAGCATTTT. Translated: CASSLRGQQPQHF.